The 22 T cell receptor beta chains presented below share a single source sample, sequenced in a study of CD8+CD57+ T cells in acquired aplastic anemia. Template material for TCR beta VDJ and CDR3 profiling consisted of genomic DNA. TCRdb recomputed calls from the reads with MiXCR, one row per CDR3 protein. In the table there are hundreds of thousands of distinct CDR3 sequences, around 68% of which are singletons. The sequencing sample was made of sorted CD4+, CD8+, or CD8+CD57+ T cells (not recorded which) from PBMCs. Every receptor here comes from a human donor in good health, serving as a control.

As regards this clonotype: Without the conserved terminal phenylalanine or tryptophan, this CDR3 likely stems from a read error. The chain links TRBV9 to TRBJ2-5; possibly TRBD2 for D (5 bases). The CDR3 spans 12 residues. Germline V lookup: CDR1 SGDLS, CDR2 YYNGEE. The CDR3 DNA reads as TGTGCCAGCAACGTAGCGCAGGAGACCCAGTACCAC. Translating it yields CASNVAQETQYH.

J is TRBJ1-1 and V is TRBV10-3, with TRBD1 as a possible D gene (5 bases). V was pared by 5 bases and J by 1 base, with 11 bases between. CDR1 and CDR2 (germline): ENHRY, SYGVKD. The length of the CDR3 is 14 residues. CDR3 in amino acids: CAISYSGGNTEAFF. The CDR3, as DNA: TGTGCCATCAGTTACTCTGGGGGGAACACTGAAGCTTTCTTT.

The chain recombines TRBV7-3 with TRBJ1-5; TRBD1 matches 12 bases. The CDR3 extends over 18 amino acids. The trim removed 5 bases at V and 5 bases at J, leaving 13 bases unmatched. CDR1 and CDR2 (germline): SGHTA, FQGTGA. The CDR3 loop reads CASSAGTGGLSQHQPQHF. CDR3 in DNA: TGTGCCAGCAGCGCCGGGACAGGGGGCTTATCTCAGCATCAGCCCCAGCATTTT. The variable domain in full, completed from reference TRBV7-3 and TRBJ1-5, reads GAGVSQTPSNKVTEKGKYVELRCDPISGHTALYWYRQSLGQGPEFLIYFQGTGAADDSGLPNDRFFAVRPEGSVSTLKIQRTERGDSAVYLCASSAGTGGLSQHQPQHFGDGTRLSIL.

The chain joins TRBV20-1 to TRBJ1-6; D call uncertain. Looked up from germline, CDR1 is DFQATT and CDR2 is SNEGSKA (reference sequence). The CDR3 loop spans 15 amino acids. The V end lost 0 bases, the J end lost 7 bases, and 13 bases lay between the germline ends. The CDR3 nucleotides read TGCAGTGCTAGAGAGGCGGTCGGCTACAATTCACCCCTCCACTTT. Protein product: CSAREAVGYNSPLHF.

This clonotype was recorded a few times. This chain connects TRBV4-3 to TRBJ2-1; possibly TRBD1 for D (10 bases). Germline V gene lookup returns CDR1 LGHNA and CDR2 YSLEER. This CDR3 is built from 16 residues. V lost 4 bases to trimming and J lost 3 bases, with 16 bases between them. CDR3 DNA sequence: TGCGCCAGCAGCCCTAGCGGGACAGGGGTCTACAATGAGCAGTTCTTC. Translating it yields CASSPSGTGVYNEQFF.

CDR3 in DNA: TGTGCCAGCGGGGACAGGGACGAGCAGTACTTC. It is translated as CASGDRDEQYF. The chain joins TRBV14 to TRBJ2-7, with TRBD1 matching over 9 bases. Trimming removed 8 bases from V and 5 bases from J; junction bases left unmatched: 1. There are 11 residues in the CDR3. The V gene's germline CDR1 is SGHDN and CDR2 FVKESK.

This clonotype was counted many times. J is TRBJ2-3 and V is TRBV7-8, with TRBD2 matching 9 bases. Per germline, CDR1 SGHVS and CDR2 FQNEAQ. The CDR3 extends over 18 amino acids. J lost 0 bases, V lost 2 bases, and 9 bases had no gene match. CDR3 protein: CASSLRPAGGFSTDTQYF. CDR3 coding DNA: TGTGCCAGCAGCTTAAGGCCAGCGGGGGGCTTCAGCACAGATACGCAGTATTTT.

A single count supports this clonotype. This sequence joins TRBV5-1 and TRBJ1-6, with D unresolved. Trimming left V 2 bases short and J 8 bases short, with 14 bases between. The CDR3 has 15 amino acids. Germline values: CDR1 SGHRS, CDR2 YFSETQ. The CDR3 region is CASSFSESGYSPLHF. CDR3 bases: TGCGCCAGCAGCTTCAGCGAGTCCGGCTATTCACCCCTCCACTTT.

This chain uses TRBV2 with TRBJ1-1; the D gene is possibly TRBD1 (5 bases). The V and J ends lost 7 bases and 6 bases respectively, with 12 bases between them. The CDR3 has 12 amino acids. Germline CDR1 SNHLY, CDR2 FYNNEI. The CDR3 spells CASKGWSAEAFF. The CDR3, as DNA: TGTGCCAGCAAGGGGTGGTCGGCTGAAGCTTTCTTT.

This clonotype was counted ten times or more. The V gene is TRBV6-2 or TRBV6-3, the J gene TRBJ2-4; D is undetermined. Germline V gives CDR1 MNHEY, CDR2 SVGEGT. The CDR3 consists of 12 residues. V lost 2 bases and J lost 6, with 5 bases in between. The CDR3 reads CASSYPLNIQYF. The CDR3 region has the DNA TGTGCCAGCAGTTACCCGCTAAACATTCAGTACTTC.

The V call is TRBV7-6, the J call TRBJ2-1; D possibly corresponds to TRBD2 (5 bases). The J call may be in error: the DNA end matches TRBJ2-7 better. Germline CDR1 and CDR2: SGHVS and FNYEAQ. The CDR3 loop spans 14 amino acids. CDR3 sequence: CASSCGEYTYEQYF. The CDR3 DNA sequence: TGTGCCAGCAGCTGTGGGGAGTATACCTACGAGCAGTACTTC.

This clonotype was picked up a small number of times. The genes are TRBV15 and TRBJ2-5, with 7 bases fitting TRBD1. Trimming at V came to 2 bases and at J to 1 base, leaving 1 base not matched to a gene. CDR1 LNHNV and CDR2 YYDKDF come from the germline V gene (reference sequence). The CDR3 contains 14 residues. CDR3 residues: CATSRWDSQETQYF. CDR3 in DNA: TGTGCCACCAGCAGATGGGACAGCCAAGAGACCCAGTACTTC.

The rearrangement joins TRBV2 to TRBJ1-2; possibly TRBD1 for D (5 bases). The germline CDR1 and CDR2 sequences are SNHLY and FYNNEI. The CDR3 contains 15 residues. Trimming removed 2 bases at V and 8 bases at J, with 18 bases between. This CDR3 reads CASSESEGLRYGYTF. Here the CDR3 DNA reads TGTGCCAGCAGTGAATCGGAGGGGCTTCGTTACGGCTACACCTTC.

Of note for this clonotype: One end of the junction fails to match germline, which may point to a read error. This chain joins TRBV5-1 and TRBJ2-5, with 13 nucleotides matching TRBD2. CDR3 length: 16 amino acids. The germline gives CDR1 SGHRS, CDR2 YFSETQ. The CDR3 DNA reads TGCGCCAGCCGCCTCGGACTAGCGGGGGATCAAGAGACCCAGTGCTTC. This translates into CASRLGLAGDQETQCF.

This clonotype was seen just once. This may be a read error: a much more frequent sequence differs by one nucleotide. The chain employs TRBV6-2 or TRBV6-3 and TRBJ2-3, with TRBD2 as a possible D gene (5 bases). CDR1 and CDR2 (germline): MNHEY, SVGEGT. There are 14 residues in the CDR3. V was shortened by 6 bases and J by 4 bases, with 14 bases between the two germline ends. CDR3 residues: CASRYGLAADTQYF. CDR3 DNA: TGTGCCAGCAGGTACGGCCTAGCTGCAGATACGCAGTATTTT.

The V gene is TRBV9, the J gene TRBJ1-6; 8 bases are shared with TRBD1. This CDR3 is 17 amino acids long. The germline V gene has CDR1 SGDLS and CDR2 YYNGEE. With 0 bases clipped from V and 11 bases from J, the junction kept 13 bases outside the gene matches. This CDR3 reads CASSVGGLQGVLPPLHF. CDR3 nucleotides: TGTGCCAGCAGCGTAGGAGGTTTACAGGGGGTTCTTCCACCCCTCCACTTT. The whole variable domain, filled in from reference TRBV9 and TRBJ1-6, reads DSGVTQTPKHLITATGQRVTLRCSPRSGDLSVYWYQQSLDQGLQFLIQYYNGEERAKGNILERFSAQQFPDLHSELNLSSLELGDSALYFCASSVGGLQGVLPPLHFGNGTRLTVT.

The rearrangement joins TRBV12-3 or TRBV12-4 to TRBJ2-3; 12 bases fit TRBD2. Trimming removed 4 bases from V and 1 base from J; junction bases left unmatched: 3. The CDR3 has 16 residues. For the CDR3, the DNA is TGTGCCAGCAGTTCCTCTAGCGGGGGGGGCACAGATACGCAGTATTTT. Protein: CASSSSSGGGTDTQYF.

V gene TRBV10-3 combines with J gene TRBJ1-2, with D possibly matching TRBD1 (5 bases). The CDR3 totals 17 residues. The V end was cut by 3 bases, the J end by 5 bases, with 22 bases between. CDR1 is ENHRY and CDR2 is SYGVKD in the germline V gene. The CDR3 nucleotides read TGTGCCATCAGTGATTATTTGGCACTGGCAGGGTATTATGGCTACACCTTC. Protein: CAISDYLALAGYYGYTF.

The CDR3 protein is CASSYRGPSGANVLTF. As DNA, the CDR3 is TGTGCCAGCAGTTACAGGGGCCCCTCTGGGGCCAACGTCCTGACTTTC. The V gene is TRBV6-2 or TRBV6-3, the J gene TRBJ2-6; tentatively, D is TRBD1 (5 bases). The CDR3 is 16 amino acids. V was shortened by 2 bases and J by 0 bases, with 8 bases between the two germline ends. Germline V gene data show CDR1 as MNHEY and CDR2 as SVGEGT.

This rearrangement joins TRBV10-3 to TRBJ1-5; D call uncertain. Deletions cut 3 bases from V and 2 bases from J, with 11 bases between. The CDR3 contains 15 residues. The germline CDR1 and CDR2 sequences are ENHRY and SYGVKD. For the CDR3, the DNA is TGTGCCATCAGTGACAGCTTGGCGGGCAATCAGCCCCAGCATTTT. This encodes CAISDSLAGNQPQHF.

In its sample, this clonotype was seen once. A much larger clone differs from this one at a single base, so this may be a read error. V is TRBV30 and J is TRBJ2-1; tentatively, D is TRBD2 (5 bases). Germline CDR1 GTSNPN, CDR2 SVGIG (reference sequence). CDR3 length equals 13 residues. V dropped 0 bases and J dropped 5 bases, with 8 bases sitting between them. CDR3: CAWSVLGDNEQFF. The DNA for the CDR3 is TGTGCCTGGAGTGTACTAGGAGACAATGAGCAGTTCTTC.

The genes are TRBV11-2 and TRBJ2-3, with 15 bases identical to TRBD2. V lost 5 bases, J lost 11 bases, and 14 bases stayed unmatched. Germline CDR1 is SGHAT and CDR2 is FQNNGV. The CDR3 consists of 17 residues. The CDR3 sequence: CASSPRTSGGAYNEQYF. The CDR3 DNA is TGTGCCAGCAGCCCGAGGACTAGCGGGGGGGCCTACAATGAGCAGTATTTT.